This T cell receptor (beta chain) was sequenced in a study of blood T cell repertoires in COVID-19. Study overall: Whether acute or convalescent, the COVID-19 samples came from the United States, Italy and Spain. PBMCs, B-cell-depleted T cells, or T cells were the source of the cDNA or gDNA that made up the material.

Original processing notes: For nucleated cells, counts were estimated from reference gene primer amplification. Only in-frame clones appear in the TCRdb table, and some are missing; sequencing was by immunoSEQ multiplex PCR. V and J calls plus clone size are reproduced from that table; the DNA served to infer D and trimming. The table lists 120,000 or so clones, just under 80% of them singletons, with about 25% in the top ten. The CDR3 contains 14 residues. Deletions cut 0 bases from V and 3 bases from J, with 11 bases between. CDR1 and CDR2 (germline): GTSNPN, SVGIG (reference sequence). This TCR was recovered from a human donor in a cohort sampled during active COVID-19. The chain has TRBV30 and TRBJ1-2; no clear D. The sequenced sample consisted of peripheral blood. The CDR3 DNA follows: TGTGCCTGGAGTGTACGGGATCGGTACTATGGCTACACCTTC. This gives the protein CAWSVRDRYYGYTF.